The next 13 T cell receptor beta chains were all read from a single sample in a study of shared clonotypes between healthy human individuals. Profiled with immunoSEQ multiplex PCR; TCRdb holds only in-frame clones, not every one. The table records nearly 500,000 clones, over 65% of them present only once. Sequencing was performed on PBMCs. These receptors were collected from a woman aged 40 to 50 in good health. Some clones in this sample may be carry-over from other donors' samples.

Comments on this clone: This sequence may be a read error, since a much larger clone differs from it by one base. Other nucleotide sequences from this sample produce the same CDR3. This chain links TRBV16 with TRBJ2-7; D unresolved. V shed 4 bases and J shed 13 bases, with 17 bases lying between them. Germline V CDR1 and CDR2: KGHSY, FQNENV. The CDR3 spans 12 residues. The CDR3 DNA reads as TGTGCCAGCAGCCCCCAGGTGTCAATGCAATACTTC. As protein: CASSPQVSMQYF.

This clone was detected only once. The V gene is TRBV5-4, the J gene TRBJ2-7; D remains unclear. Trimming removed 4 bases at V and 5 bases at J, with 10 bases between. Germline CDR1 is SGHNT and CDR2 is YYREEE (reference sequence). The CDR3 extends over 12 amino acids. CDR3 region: CASSPGLDEQYF. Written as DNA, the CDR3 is TGTGCCAGCAGCCCAGGATTAGACGAGCAGTACTTC.

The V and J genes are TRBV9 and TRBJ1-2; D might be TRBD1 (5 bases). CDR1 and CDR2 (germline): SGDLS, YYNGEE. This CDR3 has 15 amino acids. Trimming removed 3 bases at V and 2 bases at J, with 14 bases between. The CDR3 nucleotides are TGTGCCAGCAGCGCAGAAGGACGGGGGAACTATGGCTACACCTTC. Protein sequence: CASSAEGRGNYGYTF.

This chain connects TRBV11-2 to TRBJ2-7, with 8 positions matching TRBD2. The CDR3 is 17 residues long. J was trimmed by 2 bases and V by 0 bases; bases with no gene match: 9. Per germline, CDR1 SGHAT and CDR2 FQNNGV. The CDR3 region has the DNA TGTGCCAGCAGCTTAGATCTTCTAGCGGGCAGCACCTACGAGCAGTACTTC. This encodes CASSLDLLAGSTYEQYF.

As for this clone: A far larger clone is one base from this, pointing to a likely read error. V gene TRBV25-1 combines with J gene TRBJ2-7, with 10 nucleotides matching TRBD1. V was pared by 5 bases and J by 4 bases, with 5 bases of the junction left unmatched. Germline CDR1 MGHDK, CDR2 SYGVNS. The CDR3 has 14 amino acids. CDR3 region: CASSQTGGTYEQYF. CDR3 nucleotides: TGTGCCAGCAGTCAGACAGGGGGCACATACGAGCAGTACTTC.

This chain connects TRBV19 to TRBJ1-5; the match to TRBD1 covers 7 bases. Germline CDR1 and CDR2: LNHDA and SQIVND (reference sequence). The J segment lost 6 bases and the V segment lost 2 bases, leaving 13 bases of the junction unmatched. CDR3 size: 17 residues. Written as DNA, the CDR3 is TGTGCCAGTAGTATAAGCCTATTTACAGGGGTGTTTCAGCCCCAGCATTTT. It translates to CASSISLFTGVFQPQHF.

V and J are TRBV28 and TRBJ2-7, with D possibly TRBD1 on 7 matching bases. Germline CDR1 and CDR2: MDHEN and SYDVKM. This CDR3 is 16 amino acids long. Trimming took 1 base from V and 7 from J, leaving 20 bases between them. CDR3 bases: TGTGCCAGCAGTTTATCGCTTGGCAGGGGGGCGAGGGAGCAGTACTTC. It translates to CASSLSLGRGAREQYF. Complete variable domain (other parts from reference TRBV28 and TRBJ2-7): DVKVTQSSRYLVKRTGEKVFLECVQDMDHENMFWYRQDPGLGLRLIYFSYDVKMKEKGDIPEGYSVSREKKERFSLILESASTNQTSMYLCASSLSLGRGAREQYFGPGTRLTVT.

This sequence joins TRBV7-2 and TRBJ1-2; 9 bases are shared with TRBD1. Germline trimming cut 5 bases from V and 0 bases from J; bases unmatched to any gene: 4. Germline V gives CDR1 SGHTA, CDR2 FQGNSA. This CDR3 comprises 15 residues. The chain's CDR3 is CASSRRTGANYGYTF. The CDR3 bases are TGTGCCAGCAGCCGGCGGACAGGGGCTAACTATGGCTACACCTTC.

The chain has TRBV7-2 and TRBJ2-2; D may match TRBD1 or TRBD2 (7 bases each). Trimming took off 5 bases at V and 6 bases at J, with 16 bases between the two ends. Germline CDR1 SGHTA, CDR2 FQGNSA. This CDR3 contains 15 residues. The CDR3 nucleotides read TGTGCCAGCAGCCAAGCGACAGGGAGGGCCGGGGAGCTGTTTTTT. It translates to CASSQATGRAGELFF. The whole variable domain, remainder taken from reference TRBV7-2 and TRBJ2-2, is GAGVSQSPSNKVTEKGKDVELRCDPISGHTALYWYRQSLGQGLEFLIYFQGNSAPDKSGLPSDRFSAERTGGSVSTLTIQRTQQEDSAVYLCASSQATGRAGELFFGEGSRLTVL.

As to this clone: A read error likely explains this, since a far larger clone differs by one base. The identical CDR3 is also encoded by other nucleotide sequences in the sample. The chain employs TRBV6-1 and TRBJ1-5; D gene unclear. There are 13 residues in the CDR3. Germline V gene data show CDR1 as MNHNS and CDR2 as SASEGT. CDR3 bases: TGCGCCAGCAGGAGCAATAGCAATCAGCCCCAGCATTTT. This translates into CASRSNSNQPQHF.

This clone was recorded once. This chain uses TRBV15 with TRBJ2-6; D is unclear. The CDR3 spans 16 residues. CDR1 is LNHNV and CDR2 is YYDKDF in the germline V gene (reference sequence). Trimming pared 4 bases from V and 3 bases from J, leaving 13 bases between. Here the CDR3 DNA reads TGTGCCACCAGCAACCCTGGTGCAGATGGGGCCAACGTCCTGACTTTC. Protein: CATSNPGADGANVLTF.

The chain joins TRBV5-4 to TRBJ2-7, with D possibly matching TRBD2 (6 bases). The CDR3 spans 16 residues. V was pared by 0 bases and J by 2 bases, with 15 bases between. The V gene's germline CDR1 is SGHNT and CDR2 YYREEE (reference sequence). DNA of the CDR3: TGTGCCAGCAGCTTGGCCGGGGGTGGAACTACCTACGAGCAGTACTTC. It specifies CASSLAGGGTTYEQYF.

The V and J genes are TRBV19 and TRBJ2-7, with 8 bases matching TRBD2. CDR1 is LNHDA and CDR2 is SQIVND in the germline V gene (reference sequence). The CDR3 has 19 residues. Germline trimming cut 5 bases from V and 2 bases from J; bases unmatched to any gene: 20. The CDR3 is CASSSQRVTGGPNPYEQYF. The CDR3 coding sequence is TGTGCCAGTAGTTCCCAACGTGTAACGGGAGGGCCTAATCCCTACGAGCAGTACTTC.